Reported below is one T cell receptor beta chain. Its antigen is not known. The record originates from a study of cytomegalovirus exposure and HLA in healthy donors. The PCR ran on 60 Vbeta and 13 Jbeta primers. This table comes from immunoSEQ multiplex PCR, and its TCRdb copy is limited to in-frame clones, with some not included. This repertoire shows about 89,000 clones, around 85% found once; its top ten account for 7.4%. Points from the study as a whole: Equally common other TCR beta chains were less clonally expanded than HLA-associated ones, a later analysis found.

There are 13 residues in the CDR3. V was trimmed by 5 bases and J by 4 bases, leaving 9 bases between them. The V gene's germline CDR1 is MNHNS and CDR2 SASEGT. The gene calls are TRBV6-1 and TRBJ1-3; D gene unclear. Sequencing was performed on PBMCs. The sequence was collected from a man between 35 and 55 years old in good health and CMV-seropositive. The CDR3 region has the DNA TGTGCCAGCAGTTGGGAGTCCGGAAACACCATATATTTT. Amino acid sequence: CASSWESGNTIYF.